Shown below are 24 T cell receptor beta chains from a single sample sequenced in a study of OX40 agonist ivuxolimab in advanced cancers. Libraries were prepared by immunoSEQ multiplex PCR; TCRdb keeps only in-frame clonotypes and omits some of them. The sample gives approximately 94,000 clones, approximately 90% of which show up once; approximately 0.78% is in the top ten. The sequences come from CD4+ or CD8+ T cells sorted from blood, collected in a trial of the OX40 agonist ivuxolimab. These receptor sequences come from an adult with an advanced solid tumor such as melanoma, head and neck, liver or kidney cancer.

V is TRBV7-9 and J is TRBJ1-3; 7 bases agree with TRBD1. Germline V CDR1 and CDR2: SEHNR, FQNEAQ (reference sequence). This CDR3 is built from 16 residues. V dropped 5 bases and J dropped 0; count of bases not matched to a gene: 7. This chain's CDR3 is CASSSRDSPSGNTIYF. In nucleotides, the CDR3 is TGTGCCAGCAGCAGCCGGGACAGTCCCTCTGGAAACACCATATATTTT. Using reference TRBV7-9 and TRBJ1-3 for the parts outside the CDR3, the full variable domain is DTGVSQNPRHKITKRGQNVTFRCDPISEHNRLYWYRQTLGQGPEFLTYFQNEAQLEKSRLLSDRFSAERPKGSFSTLEIQRTEQGDSAMYLCASSSRDSPSGNTIYFGEGSWLTVV.

In the case of this clone: An end of the junction does not agree with germline; a read error may underlie this. V and J are TRBV20-1 and TRBJ2-1; no reliable D call. The CDR3 totals 8 residues. The germline gives CDR1 DFQATT, CDR2 SNEGSKA (reference sequence). The CDR3: CSARDSVF. CDR3 sequence (DNA): TGCAGTGCTAGAGATTCCGTCTTC.

The chain carries TRBV5-6 and TRBJ2-1; TRBD2 agrees at 9 bases. Trimming removed 4 bases from V and 1 base from J; junction bases left unmatched: 6. Per the germline V gene, CDR1 is SGHDT and CDR2 is YYEEEE. The CDR3 sequence is 16 residues long. In DNA, the CDR3 is TGTGCCAGCAGCCGGGGACTAGCCGCATCCTACAATGAGCAGTTCTTC. It specifies CASSRGLAASYNEQFF.

The chain uses TRBV2 and TRBJ2-7; 7 bases align to TRBD1. CDR3 length: 15 residues. The germline CDR1 and CDR2 sequences are SNHLY and FYNNEI. The trim removed 8 bases at V and 3 bases at J, leaving 13 bases unmatched. CDR3 DNA: TGTGCCAGCGCCCTTGGCACAGGGGCCCGCTACGAGCAGTACTTC. Its protein is CASALGTGARYEQYF.

The chain uses TRBV10-3 and TRBJ1-3; D unresolved. Germline values: CDR1 ENHRY, CDR2 SYGVKD. The V and J ends lost 1 base and 0 bases respectively, with 10 bases between them. This CDR3 is built from 16 residues. CDR3 sequence (DNA): TGTGCCATCAGTGAGTTCGGCCCAAACTCTGGAAACACCATATATTTT. This codes for CAISEFGPNSGNTIYF.

The rearrangement links TRBV7-2 to TRBJ2-2; D unclear. Germline-derived CDR1 and CDR2 are SGHTA and FQGNSA. V lost 7 bases and J 4 bases, leaving 16 bases between the germline ends. This CDR3 comprises 15 residues. CDR3 nucleotide sequence: TGTGCCAGCACCCGCCAAGGCCGCGGCACCGGGGAGCTGTTTTTT. The encoded protein is CASTRQGRGTGELFF.

The chain couples TRBV6-1 to TRBJ1-5; D might be TRBD1 (5 bases). The CDR3 is 14 residues long. V lost 3 bases to trimming and J lost 4 bases, with 10 bases between them. Germline V gene sequence: CDR1 MNHNS, CDR2 SASEGT. CDR3 nucleotides: TGTGCCAGCAGTGACATGCGGGGGAATCAGCCCCAGCATTTT. This sequence encodes CASSDMRGNQPQHF.

By sample fraction, this clone is medium-sized. The rearrangement uses TRBV7-2 and TRBJ2-7; no clear D gene. Germline V CDR1 and CDR2: SGHTA, FQGNSA. V lost 0 bases, J lost 1 base, and 7 bases lay in between. This CDR3 is 14 amino acids long. In nucleotides, the CDR3 is TGTGCCAGCAGCTTAGCCCCAAATTCCTACGAGCAGTACTTC. This codes for CASSLAPNSYEQYF.

The chain uses TRBV7-8 and TRBJ2-3; TRBD2 agrees at 10 bases. CDR3 size: 18 residues. In germline, CDR1 is SGHVS, CDR2 FQNEAQ. The J segment lost 4 bases and the V segment lost 0 bases, leaving 10 bases of the junction unmatched. For the CDR3, the DNA is TGTGCCAGCAGCTTAGCGAGGCTAGCGGGAGTTTATTCAGATACGCAGTATTTT. Protein sequence: CASSLARLAGVYSDTQYF.

The chain employs TRBV5-1 and TRBJ1-2; D is unclear. The CDR3 length is 13 residues. With 0 bases removed from V and 4 bases from J, the gap between germline ends came to 7 bases. Per germline, CDR1 SGHRS and CDR2 YFSETQ. CDR3 amino acids: CASSLDGVYGYTF. The DNA of the CDR3 is TGCGCCAGCAGCTTGGATGGGGTCTATGGCTACACCTTC.

The V gene is TRBV15, the J gene TRBJ2-7; the D call may be TRBD1 or TRBD2 (5 bases each). Looked up from germline, CDR1 is LNHNV and CDR2 is YYDKDF (reference sequence). V was cut by 8 bases and J by 2 bases, with 13 bases left in between. The CDR3 has 13 amino acids. DNA of the CDR3: TGTGCCACCTCTTTCGGGGCTACCTACGAGCAGTACTTC. It is translated as CATSFGATYEQYF.

This sequence joins TRBV4-2 and TRBJ1-2; 10 bases fit TRBD1. The CDR3 is 16 residues long. Germline V gives CDR1 LGHNA, CDR2 YNFKEQ. The trim removed 0 bases at V and 8 bases at J, leaving 9 bases unmatched. CDR3 nucleotide sequence: TGTGCCAGCAGCCAAGATCTGGGACAGGGGCAGGGGGGCTACACCTTC. Amino acids: CASSQDLGQGQGGYTF.

Points on this clone: The identical CDR3 is also encoded by other nucleotide sequences in the sample. The chain has TRBV7-2 and TRBJ2-7; D is ambiguous. The ends were cut back, 5 bases at V and 3 bases at J, with 14 bases in the middle. This CDR3 comprises 14 residues. CDR1 and CDR2 (germline): SGHTA, FQGNSA. In nucleotides, the CDR3 is TGTGCCAGCAGCAACAATAGAGTGGGCTACGAGCAGTACTTC. Encoded protein: CASSNNRVGYEQYF.

This chain uses TRBV19 with TRBJ1-2, with D possibly matching TRBD1 (6 bases). This CDR3 has 13 amino acids. Germline CDR1 LNHDA, CDR2 SQIVND (reference sequence). V was clipped by 4 bases and J by 4 bases, with 10 bases between them. The DNA for the CDR3 is TGTGCCAGTAGTACCCAGACAGGCTATGGCTACACCTTC. Translation: CASSTQTGYGYTF.

V and J are TRBV19 and TRBJ2-1, with D unclear. The CDR3 runs 14 residues. The V and J ends lost 6 bases and 3 bases respectively, with 12 bases between them. Germline CDR1 and CDR2: LNHDA and SQIVND (reference sequence). CDR3 protein: CASRSGVGYNEQFF. The CDR3 DNA reads as TGTGCCAGTAGATCCGGCGTTGGCTACAATGAGCAGTTCTTC.

The chain is built from TRBV7-9 and TRBJ2-3; 12 positions agree with TRBD2. CDR1 SEHNR and CDR2 FQNEAQ come from the germline V gene (reference sequence). The CDR3 consists of 17 residues. J lost 0 bases, V lost 3 bases, and 4 bases had no gene match. The CDR3: CASSFTSGRPSTDTQYF. The CDR3 bases are TGTGCCAGCAGCTTTACTAGCGGGAGGCCTAGCACAGATACGCAGTATTTT.

The chain couples TRBV28 to TRBJ2-7, with D tentatively TRBD1 or TRBD2 (5 bases each). The CDR3 has 14 residues. Trimming shortened V by 5 bases and J by 6 bases, and 17 bases separated the two germline ends. In germline, CDR1 is MDHEN, CDR2 SYDVKM. In nucleotides, the CDR3 is TGTGCCAGCAGTGGGGCCCGGGAAGGTCCCGAGCAGTACTTC. Protein: CASSGAREGPEQYF.

The genes are TRBV6-1 and TRBJ2-7; no reliable D call. This CDR3 has 14 amino acids. Per germline, CDR1 MNHNS and CDR2 SASEGT. V was trimmed by 4 bases and J by 5 bases, leaving 15 bases between them. In DNA form, the CDR3 reads TGTGCCAGCAGTGTTGAGTCCGGCCGTAACGAGCAGTACTTC. Amino acid sequence: CASSVESGRNEQYF.

The gene calls are TRBV11-3 and TRBJ2-7; D is unresolved. The germline V and J ends were trimmed by 3 bases and 1 base, with 4 bases remaining between them. Germline V gene sequence: CDR1 SGHNT, CDR2 YENEEA. The length of the CDR3 is 12 residues. The CDR3, as DNA: TGTGCCAGCAGCTTCCATTCCTACGAGCAGTACTTC. The encoded protein is CASSFHSYEQYF.

This clone was observed a single time. V is TRBV11-3 and J is TRBJ1-1, with D unclear. The CDR3 has 14 amino acids. CDR1 and CDR2 from the germline V gene are SGHNT and YENEEA. The ends were cut back, 6 bases at V and 0 bases at J, with 11 bases in the middle. The CDR3 reads CASRVGSLNTEAFF. CDR3 bases: TGTGCCAGCAGAGTGGGCAGTTTGAACACTGAAGCTTTCTTT. Full variable domain (rest looked up from reference TRBV11-3 and TRBJ1-1): EAGVVQSPRYKIIEKKQPVAFWCNPISGHNTLYWYLQNLGQGPELLIRYENEEAVDDSQLPKDRFSAERLKGVDSTLKIQPAELGDSAVYLCASRVGSLNTEAFFGQGTRLTVV.

This sequence joins TRBV7-2 and TRBJ2-7; D is perhaps TRBD1 or TRBD2 (5 bases each). The CDR3 consists of 17 residues. Trimming removed 1 base at V and 3 bases at J, with 19 bases between. Germline loops: CDR1 SGHTA, CDR2 FQGNSA. The CDR3 loop reads CASSLVAGTSLNYEQYF. CDR3 nucleotides: TGTGCCAGCAGCTTAGTGGCAGGGACCTCCCTGAACTACGAGCAGTACTTC.

The rearrangement links TRBV5-1 to TRBJ1-6; 9 nucleotides align to TRBD1. Germline-derived CDR1 and CDR2 are SGHRS and YFSETQ. The CDR3 is made up of 16 amino acids. The trim removed 2 bases at V and 9 bases at J, leaving 9 bases unmatched. The CDR3, as DNA: TGCGCCAGCAGCTTTGCCGTCCCGGGACAGGGTTCACCCCTCCACTTT. Its protein is CASSFAVPGQGSPLHF.

The V and J genes are TRBV18 and TRBJ2-2; TRBD2 is a possible D gene (5 bases). Trimming removed 4 bases at V and 4 bases at J, with 13 bases between. CDR3 length equals 15 residues. The germline CDR1 and CDR2 sequences are KGHSH and LQKENI. CDR3 bases: TGTGCCAGCTCACAGTGGTCTAGCAGCACCGGGGAGCTGTTTTTT. Translated, it gives CASSQWSSSTGELFF.

V usage is TRBV10-3 and J usage is TRBJ2-1; D might be TRBD2 (6 bases). The CDR3 has 14 amino acids. CDR1 is ENHRY, CDR2 SYGVKD, per germline. The V end was cut by 7 bases, the J end by 5 bases, with 15 bases between. DNA of the CDR3: TGTGCCATCACCGGAGGGTCGGTCAACAATGAGCAGTTCTTC. Encoded protein: CAITGGSVNNEQFF.